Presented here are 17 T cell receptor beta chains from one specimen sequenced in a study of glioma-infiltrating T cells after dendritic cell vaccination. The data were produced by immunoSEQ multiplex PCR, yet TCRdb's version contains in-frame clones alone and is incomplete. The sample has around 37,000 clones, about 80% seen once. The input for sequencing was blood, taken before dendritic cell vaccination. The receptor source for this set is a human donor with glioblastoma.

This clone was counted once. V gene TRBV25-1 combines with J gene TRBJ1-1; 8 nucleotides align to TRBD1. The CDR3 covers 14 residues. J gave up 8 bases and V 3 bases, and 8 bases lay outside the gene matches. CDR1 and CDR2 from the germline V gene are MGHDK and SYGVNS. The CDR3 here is CASSDMDREREAFF. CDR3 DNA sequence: TGTGCCAGCAGTGATATGGACAGGGAAAGGGAAGCTTTCTTT.

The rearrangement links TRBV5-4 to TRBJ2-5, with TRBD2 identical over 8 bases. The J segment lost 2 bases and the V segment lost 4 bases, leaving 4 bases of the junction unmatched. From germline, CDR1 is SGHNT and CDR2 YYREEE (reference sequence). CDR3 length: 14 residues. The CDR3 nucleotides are TGTGCCAGCAGCCCAGGACTAGCTCAAGAGACCCAGTACTTC. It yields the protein CASSPGLAQETQYF.

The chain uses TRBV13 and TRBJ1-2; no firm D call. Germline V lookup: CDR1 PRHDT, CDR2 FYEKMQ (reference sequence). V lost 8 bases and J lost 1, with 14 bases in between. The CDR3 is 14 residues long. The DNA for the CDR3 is TGTGCCAGCCTCAATCGGGGAGTTAACTATGGCTACACCTTC. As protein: CASLNRGVNYGYTF.

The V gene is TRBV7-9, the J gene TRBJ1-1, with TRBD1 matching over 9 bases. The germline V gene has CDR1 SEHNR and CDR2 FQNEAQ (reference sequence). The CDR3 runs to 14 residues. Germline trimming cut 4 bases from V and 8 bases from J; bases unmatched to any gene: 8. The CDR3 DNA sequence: TGTGCCAGCAGCTCGGTCCTGACAGGGGGGGAAGCTTTCTTT. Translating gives CASSSVLTGGEAFF.

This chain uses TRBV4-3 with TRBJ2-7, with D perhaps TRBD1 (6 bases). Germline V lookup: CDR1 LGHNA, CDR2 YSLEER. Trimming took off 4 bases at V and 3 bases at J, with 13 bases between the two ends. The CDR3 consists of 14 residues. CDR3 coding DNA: TGCGCCAGCAGCCGAGGACAGTTCGACTACGAGCAGTACTTC. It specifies CASSRGQFDYEQYF.

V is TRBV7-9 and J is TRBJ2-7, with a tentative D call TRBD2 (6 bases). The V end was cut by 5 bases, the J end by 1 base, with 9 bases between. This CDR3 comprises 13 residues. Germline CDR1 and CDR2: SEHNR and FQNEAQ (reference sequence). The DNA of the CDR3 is TGTGCCAGCAGCCAAGCGGGTTCCTACGAGCAGTACTTC. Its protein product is CASSQAGSYEQYF. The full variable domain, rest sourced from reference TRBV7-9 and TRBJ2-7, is DTGVSQNPRHKITKRGQNVTFRCDPISEHNRLYWYRQTLGQGPEFLTYFQNEAQLEKSRLLSDRFSAERPKGSFSTLEIQRTEQGDSAMYLCASSQAGSYEQYFGPGTRLTVT.

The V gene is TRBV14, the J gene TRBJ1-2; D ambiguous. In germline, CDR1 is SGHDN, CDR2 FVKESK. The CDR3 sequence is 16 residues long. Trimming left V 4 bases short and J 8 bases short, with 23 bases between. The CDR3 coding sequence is TGTGCCAGCAGCCCGTTGGTGGGCCCCCTTAACTGGGGCTACACCTTC. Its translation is CASSPLVGPLNWGYTF. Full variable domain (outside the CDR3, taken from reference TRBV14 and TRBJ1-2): EAGVTQFPSHSVIEKGQTVTLRCDPISGHDNLYWYRRVMGKEIKFLLHFVKESKQDESGMPNNRFLAERTGGTYSTLKVQPAELEDSGVYFCASSPLVGPLNWGYTFGSGTRLTVV.

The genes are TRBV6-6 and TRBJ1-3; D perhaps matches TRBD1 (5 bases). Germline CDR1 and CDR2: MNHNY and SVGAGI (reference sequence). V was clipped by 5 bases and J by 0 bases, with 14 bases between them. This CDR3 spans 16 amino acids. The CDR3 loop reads CASSRTPDISGNTIYF. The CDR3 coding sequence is TGTGCCAGCAGTCGGACACCCGACATCTCTGGAAACACCATATATTTT.

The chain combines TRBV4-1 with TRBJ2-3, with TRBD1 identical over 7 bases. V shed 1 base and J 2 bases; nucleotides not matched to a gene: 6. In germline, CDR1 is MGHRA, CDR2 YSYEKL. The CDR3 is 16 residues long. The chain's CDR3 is CASSQVRGQDTDTQYF. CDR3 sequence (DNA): TGCGCCAGCAGCCAAGTGAGGGGGCAAGACACAGATACGCAGTATTTT.

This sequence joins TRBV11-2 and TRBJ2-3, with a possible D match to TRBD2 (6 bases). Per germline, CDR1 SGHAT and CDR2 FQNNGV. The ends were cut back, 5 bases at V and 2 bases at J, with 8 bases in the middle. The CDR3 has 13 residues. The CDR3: CASSRLDTDTQYF. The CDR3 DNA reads TGTGCCAGCAGCAGACTAGACACAGATACGCAGTATTTT. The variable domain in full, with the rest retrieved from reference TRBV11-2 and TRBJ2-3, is EAGVAQSPRYKIIEKRQSVAFWCNPISGHATLYWYQQILGQGPKLLIQFQNNGVVDDSQLPKDRFSAERLKGVDSTLKIQPAKLEDSAVYLCASSRLDTDTQYFGPGTRLTVL.

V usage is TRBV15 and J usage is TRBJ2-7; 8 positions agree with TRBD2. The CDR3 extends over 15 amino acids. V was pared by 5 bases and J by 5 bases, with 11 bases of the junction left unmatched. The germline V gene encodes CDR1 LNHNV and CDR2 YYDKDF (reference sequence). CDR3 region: CATSGLAGLRNEQYF. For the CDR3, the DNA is TGTGCCACCAGCGGTTTAGCGGGGTTAAGGAACGAGCAGTACTTC.

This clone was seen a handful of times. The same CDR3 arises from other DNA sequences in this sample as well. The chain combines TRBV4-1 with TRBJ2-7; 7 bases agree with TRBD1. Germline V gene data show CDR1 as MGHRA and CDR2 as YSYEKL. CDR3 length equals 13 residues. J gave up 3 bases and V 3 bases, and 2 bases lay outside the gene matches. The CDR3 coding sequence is TGCGCCAGCAGCCAGGACAGGTACTACGAGCAGTACTTC. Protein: CASSQDRYYEQYF.

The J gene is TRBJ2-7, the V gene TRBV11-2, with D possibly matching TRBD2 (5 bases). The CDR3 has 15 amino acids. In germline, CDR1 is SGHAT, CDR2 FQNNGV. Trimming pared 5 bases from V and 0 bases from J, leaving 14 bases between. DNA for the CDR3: TGTGCCAGCAGCCCAGTGGGAGTTTCCTCCTACGAGCAGTACTTC. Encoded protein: CASSPVGVSSYEQYF. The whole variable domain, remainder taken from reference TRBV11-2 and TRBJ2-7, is EAGVAQSPRYKIIEKRQSVAFWCNPISGHATLYWYQQILGQGPKLLIQFQNNGVVDDSQLPKDRFSAERLKGVDSTLKIQPAKLEDSAVYLCASSPVGVSSYEQYFGPGTRLTVT.

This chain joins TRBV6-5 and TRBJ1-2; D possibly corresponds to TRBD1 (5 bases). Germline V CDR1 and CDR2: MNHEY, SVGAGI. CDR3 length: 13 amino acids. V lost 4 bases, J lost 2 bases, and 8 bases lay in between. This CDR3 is CASSLKGNYGYTF. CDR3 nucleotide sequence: TGTGCCAGCAGTTTAAAGGGGAACTATGGCTACACCTTC.

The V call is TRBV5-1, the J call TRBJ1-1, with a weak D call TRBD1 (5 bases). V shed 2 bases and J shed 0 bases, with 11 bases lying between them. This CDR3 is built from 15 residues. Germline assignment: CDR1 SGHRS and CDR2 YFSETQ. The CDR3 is CASSFTDRMNTEAFF. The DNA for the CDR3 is TGCGCCAGCAGCTTTACCGACAGAATGAACACTGAAGCTTTCTTT. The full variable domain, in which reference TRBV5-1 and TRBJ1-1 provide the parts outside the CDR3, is KAGVTQTPRYLIKTRGQQVTLSCSPISGHRSVSWYQQTPGQGLQFLFEYFSETQRNKGNFPGRFSGRQFSNSRSEMNVSTLELGDSALYLCASSFTDRMNTEAFFGQGTRLTVV.

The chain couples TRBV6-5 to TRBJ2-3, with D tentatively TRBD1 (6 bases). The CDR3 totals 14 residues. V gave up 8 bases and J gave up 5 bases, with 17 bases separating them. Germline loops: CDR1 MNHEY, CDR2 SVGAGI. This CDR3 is CASHRDASRDTQYF. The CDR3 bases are TGTGCCAGCCACAGGGATGCTTCACGAGATACGCAGTATTTT.

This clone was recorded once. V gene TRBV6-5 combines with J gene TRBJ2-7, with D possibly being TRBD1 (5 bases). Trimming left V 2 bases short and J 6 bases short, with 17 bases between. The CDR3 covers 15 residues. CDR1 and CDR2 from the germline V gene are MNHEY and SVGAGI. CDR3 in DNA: TGTGCCAGCAGTTACAGGAGTCAGGGTGGTAGCGAGCAGTACTTC. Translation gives CASSYRSQGGSEQYF.